This T cell receptor beta chain was sequenced in a study of CD8 T cells in Susac syndrome. TCR beta sequencing was performed on blood CD8+ and CD4+ T cells. RNA was extracted with the RNeasy kit, and a quantity of about 0.45 to 1 ug was reverse transcribed using random hexamers. Amplification of TCR beta CDR3 across 54 Vbeta and 13 Jbeta was performed with immunoSEQ multiplex PCR. Using its own MiXCR run on the immunoSEQ multiplex PCR reads, TCRdb lists one record per CDR3 protein. The sample carries about 210,000 distinct CDR3 sequences, 95% recorded once. CDR3 length: 13 residues. Trimming cost V 5 bases and J 12 bases; bases outside gene matches: 8. Germline CDR1 and CDR2: DFQATT and SNEGSKA (reference sequence).

The V gene is TRBV20-1, the J gene TRBJ2-7; TRBD2 matches at 15 bases. Sequencing input: CD4+ T cells from PBMCs. The clonotype originates from a human donor with multiple sclerosis. CDR3 residues: CSAGLAGGPFRYF. The CDR3 DNA reads as TGCAGTGCTGGACTAGCGGGAGGGCCCTTTCGGTACTTC.